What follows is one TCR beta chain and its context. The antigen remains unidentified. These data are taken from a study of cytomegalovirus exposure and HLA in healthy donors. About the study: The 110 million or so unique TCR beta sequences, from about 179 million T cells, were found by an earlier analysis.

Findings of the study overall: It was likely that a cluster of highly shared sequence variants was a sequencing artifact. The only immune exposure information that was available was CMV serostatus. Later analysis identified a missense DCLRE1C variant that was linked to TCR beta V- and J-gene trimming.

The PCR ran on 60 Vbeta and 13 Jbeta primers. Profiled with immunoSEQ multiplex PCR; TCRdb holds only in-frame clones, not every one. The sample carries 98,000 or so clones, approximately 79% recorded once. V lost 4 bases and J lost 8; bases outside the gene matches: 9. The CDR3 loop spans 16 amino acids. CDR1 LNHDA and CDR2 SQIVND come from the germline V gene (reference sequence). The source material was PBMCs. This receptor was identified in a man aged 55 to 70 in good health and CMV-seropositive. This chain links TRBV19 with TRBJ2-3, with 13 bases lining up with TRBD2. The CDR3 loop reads CASSTILAGGPGTQYF. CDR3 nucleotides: TGTGCCAGTAGTACCATACTAGCGGGGGGGCCCGGTACGCAGTATTTT.